Given below is one T cell receptor beta chain in context. Its target is not known. Described treatment: oral pan-JAK inhibitor, 5-10 mg twice daily. The data belong to a study of CD8+ T cells in alopecia areata. Study summary: Tofacitinib lasted 6 to 18 months, then 6 months off drug. Treated patients were scored for severity by percent of scalp affected. Whole-study findings and limits: Given one nonresponder, whether baseline CD8+ expansion relates to response remains uncertain. When scalp samples are sequenced, resident alphabeta T cells of normal skin are also captured.

The CDR3 loop spans 16 amino acids. Looked up from germline, CDR1 is LGHNA and CDR2 is YNFKEQ. V lost 0 bases and J 2 bases, leaving 11 bases between the germline ends. Once RNA had been extracted, it was reverse transcribed into cDNA to act as the sequencing template. The table came from immunoSEQ multiplex PCR; TCRdb's copy has only in-frame clones and leaves some out. The sample holds roughly 150,000 clones; 54% are singletons and the top ten take more than 15%. This TCR was recovered from a human donor with alopecia areata. Material: CD8+ T cells sorted from blood, obtained at week 4, from a patient treated with tofacitinib. The chain couples TRBV4-2 to TRBJ1-5, with D perhaps matching TRBD1 (5 bases). DNA for the CDR3: TGTGCCAGCAGCCAAGATCTGGGAGGGGGCAATCAGCCCCAGCATTTT. This sequence encodes CASSQDLGGGNQPQHF.